The source of this TCR beta chain is a study of blood T cell repertoires in COVID-19. Study as a whole: Researchers got acute and convalescent COVID-19 samples from the United States, Italy and Spain.

The V gene's germline CDR1 is MNHEY and CDR2 SVGEGT. The trim removed 3 bases at V and 0 bases at J, leaving 2 bases unmatched. The CDR3 has 15 amino acids. Sequencing was performed with immunoSEQ multiplex PCR; in TCRdb, only in-frame clones are kept and a portion is missing. The sample includes a few hundred thousand clones, approximately 91% of them seen just once. The chain uses TRBV6-2 or TRBV6-3 and TRBJ2-7, with TRBD1 matching over 10 bases. Source material: peripheral blood. The clonotype originates from a woman in her sixties with acute or convalescent COVID-19. The CDR3 coding sequence is TGTGCCAGCAGTTATCGACAGGGGGCCTCCTACGAGCAGTACTTC. Translating gives CASSYRQGASYEQYF.